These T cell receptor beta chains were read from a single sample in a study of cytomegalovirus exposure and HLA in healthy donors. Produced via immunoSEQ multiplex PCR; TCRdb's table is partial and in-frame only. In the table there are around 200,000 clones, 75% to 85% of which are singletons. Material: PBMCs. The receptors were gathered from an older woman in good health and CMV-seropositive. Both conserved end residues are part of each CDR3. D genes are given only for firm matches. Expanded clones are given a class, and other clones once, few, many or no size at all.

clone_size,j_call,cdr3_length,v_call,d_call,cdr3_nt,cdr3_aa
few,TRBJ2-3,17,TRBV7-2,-,TGTGCCAGCAGCCCGCGGGACTCCTCTTTTAGCACAGATACGCAGTATTTT,CASSPRDSSFSTDTQYF
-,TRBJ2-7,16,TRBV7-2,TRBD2,TGTGCCAGCAGCTTAGCGTCGGCGGGAGGCTCGTGGGAGCAGTACTTC,CASSLASAGGSWEQYF
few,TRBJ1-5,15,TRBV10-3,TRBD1,TGTGCCAGCAGTGAGTCGTGGCAGGGGGATCAGCCCCAGCATTTT,CASSESWQGDQPQHF
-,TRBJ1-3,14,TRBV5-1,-,TGCGCCAGCAGCTCTCGGACAGAAGGAAACACCATATATTTT,CASSSRTEGNTIYF
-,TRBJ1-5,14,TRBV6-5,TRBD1,TGTGCCAGCAGCTCGACAGGGCGGAATCAGCCCCAGCATTTT,CASSSTGRNQPQHF
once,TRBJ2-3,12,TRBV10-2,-,TGCGCCAGCAGTGACTTCGCAGATACGCAGTATTTT,CASSDFADTQYF
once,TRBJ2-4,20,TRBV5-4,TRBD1,TGTGCCAGCAGCTTTACCCGGGACAGGGTTTCAGCAGTAGCCAAAAACATTCAGTACTTC,CASSFTRDRVSAVAKNIQYF
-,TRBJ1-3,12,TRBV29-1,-,TGCAGCGTTGATGCAGGTGGAAACACCATATATTTT,CSVDAGGNTIYF
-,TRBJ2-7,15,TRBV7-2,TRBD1,TGTGCCAGCAGCTGGGCCGGGACAGCGATCTACGAGCAGTACTTC,CASSWAGTAIYEQYF
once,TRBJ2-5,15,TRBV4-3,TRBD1,TGCGCCAGCAGCCAAGCTTGGGACAGGCAAGAGACCCAGTACTTC,CASSQAWDRQETQYF
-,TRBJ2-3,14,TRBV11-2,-,TGTGCCAGCAGCCGGACTTCCAGTGACGAGACGCAGTATTTT,CASSRTSSDETQYF
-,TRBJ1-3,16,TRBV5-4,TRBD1,TGTGCCAGCAGCTCACAGGGGATCAACTCTGGAAACACCATATATTTT,CASSSQGINSGNTIYF
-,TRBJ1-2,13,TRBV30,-,TGTGCCTGGAGTGTAGGAGTGTTGGGTGGCTACACCTTC,CAWSVGVLGGYTF
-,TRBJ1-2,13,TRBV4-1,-,TGCGCCAGCAGCCAAGATTTAAGGGGGAGCTACACCTTC,CASSQDLRGSYTF
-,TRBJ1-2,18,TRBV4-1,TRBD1,TGCGCCAGCAGCCAAGATAGGAATAGGGGACAGGGGGCTCTCGGCTACACCTTC,CASSQDRNRGQGALGYTF
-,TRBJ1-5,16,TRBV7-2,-,TGTGCCAGCAGCCAATCGACGGCGACTCTCAATCAGCCCCAGCATTTT,CASSQSTATLNQPQHF
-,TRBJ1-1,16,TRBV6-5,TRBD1,TGTGCCAGCAGTTACCAAGACAGGGGGCGGAACACTGAAGCTTTCTTT,CASSYQDRGRNTEAFF
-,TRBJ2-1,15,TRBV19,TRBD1,TGTGCCAGTAGGGACAGGTCTGTGGCAAGCGATGAGCAGTTCTTC,CASRDRSVASDEQFF
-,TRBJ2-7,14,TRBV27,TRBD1,TGTGCCAGCAGCGGGACAGGGGGACCCTACGAGCAGTACTTC,CASSGTGGPYEQYF
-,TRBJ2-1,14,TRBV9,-,TGTGCCAGCAGCGTAGATGGGGGGTACAATGAGCAGTTCTTC,CASSVDGGYNEQFF